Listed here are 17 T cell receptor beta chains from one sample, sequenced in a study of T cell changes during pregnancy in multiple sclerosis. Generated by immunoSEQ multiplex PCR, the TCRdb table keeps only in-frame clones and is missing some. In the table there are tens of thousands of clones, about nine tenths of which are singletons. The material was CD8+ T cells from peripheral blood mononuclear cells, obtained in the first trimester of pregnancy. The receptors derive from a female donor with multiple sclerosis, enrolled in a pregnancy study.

CDR3 sequence (DNA): TGTGCCAGCAGTTTGTTCAGGGATTCCACAGATACGCAGTATTTT. It encodes CASSLFRDSTDTQYF. The chain links TRBV28 to TRBJ2-3, with D perhaps matching TRBD1 (5 bases). Germline V gene data show CDR1 as MDHEN and CDR2 as SYDVKM. The CDR3 has 15 residues. The V end was cut by 3 bases, the J end by 2 bases, with 12 bases between. Full variable domain (outside the CDR3, taken from reference TRBV28 and TRBJ2-3): DVKVTQSSRYLVKRTGEKVFLECVQDMDHENMFWYRQDPGLGLRLIYFSYDVKMKEKGDIPEGYSVSREKKERFSLILESASTNQTSMYLCASSLFRDSTDTQYFGPGTRLTVL.

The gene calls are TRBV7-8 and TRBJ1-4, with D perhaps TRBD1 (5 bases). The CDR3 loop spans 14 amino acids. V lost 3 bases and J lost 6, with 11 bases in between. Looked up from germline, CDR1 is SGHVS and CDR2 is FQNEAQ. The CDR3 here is CASSFRALDEKLFF. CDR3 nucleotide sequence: TGTGCCAGCAGCTTCAGGGCCCTGGATGAAAAACTGTTTTTT.

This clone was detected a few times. The CDR3 reads CASSSSAGLVWDEQFF. Here the CDR3 DNA reads TGTGCCAGCAGCTCCTCAGCGGGGCTGGTCTGGGATGAGCAGTTCTTC. The V gene is TRBV7-9, the J gene TRBJ2-1; 7 positions agree with TRBD2. The ends lost 4 bases at V and 8 bases at J; junction bases unmatched: 14. The CDR3 is 16 residues long. Per the germline V gene, CDR1 is SEHNR and CDR2 is FQNEAQ (reference sequence).

For the CDR3, the DNA is TGTGCCAGCAGTGCCTCCCCGGGACAGTTCTACAATGAGCAGTTCTTC. This encodes CASSASPGQFYNEQFF. The V call is TRBV27, the J call TRBJ2-1; 7 bases map to TRBD1. Germline V gene data show CDR1 as MNHEY and CDR2 as SMNVEV (reference sequence). V trimming: 5 bases; J trimming: 3 bases; junction bases outside the gene matches: 10. This CDR3 region has 16 residues.

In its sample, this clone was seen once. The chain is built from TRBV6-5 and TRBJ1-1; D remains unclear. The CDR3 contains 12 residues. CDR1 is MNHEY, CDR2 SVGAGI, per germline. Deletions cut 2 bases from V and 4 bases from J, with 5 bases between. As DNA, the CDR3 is TGTGCCAGCAGTTACGAGGGCACTGAAGCTTTCTTT. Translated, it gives CASSYEGTEAFF.

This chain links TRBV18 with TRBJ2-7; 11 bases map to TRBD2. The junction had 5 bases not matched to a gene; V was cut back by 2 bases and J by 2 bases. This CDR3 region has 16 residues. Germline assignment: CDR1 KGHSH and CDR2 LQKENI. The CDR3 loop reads CASSPISGRAPYEQYF. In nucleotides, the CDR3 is TGTGCCAGCTCACCAATTAGCGGGAGGGCCCCCTACGAGCAGTACTTC.

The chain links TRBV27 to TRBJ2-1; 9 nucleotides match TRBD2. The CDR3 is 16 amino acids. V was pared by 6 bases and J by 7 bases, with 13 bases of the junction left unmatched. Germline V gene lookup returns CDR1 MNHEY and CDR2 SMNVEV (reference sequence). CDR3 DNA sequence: TGTGCCAGCAGCACTACTCCTAGCGGGAATTTGAATGAGCAGTTCTTC. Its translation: CASSTTPSGNLNEQFF.

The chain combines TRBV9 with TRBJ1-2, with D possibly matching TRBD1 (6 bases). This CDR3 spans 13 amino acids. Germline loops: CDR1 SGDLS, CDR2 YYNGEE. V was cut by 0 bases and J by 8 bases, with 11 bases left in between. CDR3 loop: CASSVVQGAGYTF. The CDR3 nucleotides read TGTGCCAGCAGCGTAGTACAGGGAGCGGGCTACACCTTC.

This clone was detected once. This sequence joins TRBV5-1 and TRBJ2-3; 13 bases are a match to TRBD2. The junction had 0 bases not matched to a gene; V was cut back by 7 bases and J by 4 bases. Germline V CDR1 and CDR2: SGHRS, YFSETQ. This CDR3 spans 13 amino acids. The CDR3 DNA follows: TGCGCCAGCGGACTAGCGGGAGCAGATACGCAGTATTTT. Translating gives CASGLAGADTQYF.

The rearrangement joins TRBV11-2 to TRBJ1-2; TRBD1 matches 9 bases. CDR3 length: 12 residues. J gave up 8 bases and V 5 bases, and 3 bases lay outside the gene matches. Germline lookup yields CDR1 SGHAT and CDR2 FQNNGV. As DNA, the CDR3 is TGTGCCAGCAGCATAGGACAGGGGGGCTACACCTTC. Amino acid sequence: CASSIGQGGYTF.

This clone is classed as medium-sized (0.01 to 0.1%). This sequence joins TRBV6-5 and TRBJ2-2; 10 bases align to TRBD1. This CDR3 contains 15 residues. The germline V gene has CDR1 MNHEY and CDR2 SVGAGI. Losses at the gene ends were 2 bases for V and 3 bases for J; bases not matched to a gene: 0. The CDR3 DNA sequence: TGTGCCAGCAGTTACGGGACAGGGGACACCGGGGAGCTGTTTTTT. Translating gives CASSYGTGDTGELFF.

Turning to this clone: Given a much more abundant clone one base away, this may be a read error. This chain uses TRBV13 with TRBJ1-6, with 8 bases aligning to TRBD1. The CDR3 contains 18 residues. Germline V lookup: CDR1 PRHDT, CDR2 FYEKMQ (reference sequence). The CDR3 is CTSSRTGTGDNYNSPLHF. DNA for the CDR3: TGTACCAGCAGCCGAACCGGGACAGGAGATAACTATAATTCACCCCTCCACTTT.

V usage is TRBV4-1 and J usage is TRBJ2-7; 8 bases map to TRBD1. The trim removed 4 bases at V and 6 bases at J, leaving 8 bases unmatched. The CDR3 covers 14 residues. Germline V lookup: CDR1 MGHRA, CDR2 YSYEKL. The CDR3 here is CASSPIGQGSEQYF. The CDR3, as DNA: TGCGCCAGCAGCCCAATTGGACAGGGATCCGAGCAGTACTTC.

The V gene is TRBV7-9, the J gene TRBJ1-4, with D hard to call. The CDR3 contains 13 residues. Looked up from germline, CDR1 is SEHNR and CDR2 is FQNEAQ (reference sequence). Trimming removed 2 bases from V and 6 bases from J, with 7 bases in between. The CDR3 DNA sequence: TGTGCCAGCAGCTTATGGTACTATGAAAAACTGTTTTTT. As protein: CASSLWYYEKLFF.

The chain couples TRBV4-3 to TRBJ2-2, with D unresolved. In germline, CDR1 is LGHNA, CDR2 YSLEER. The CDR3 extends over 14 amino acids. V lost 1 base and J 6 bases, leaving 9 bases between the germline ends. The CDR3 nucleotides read TGCGCCAGCAGCCAAGCGGGTGCTCCCGGGGAGCTGTTTTTT. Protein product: CASSQAGAPGELFF.

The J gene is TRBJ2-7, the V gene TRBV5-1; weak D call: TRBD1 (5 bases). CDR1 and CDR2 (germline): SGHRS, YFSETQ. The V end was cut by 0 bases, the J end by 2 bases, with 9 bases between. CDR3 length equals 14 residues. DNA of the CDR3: TGCGCCAGCAGCTTGGGGGCAGGGACCTACGAGCAGTACTTC. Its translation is CASSLGAGTYEQYF.

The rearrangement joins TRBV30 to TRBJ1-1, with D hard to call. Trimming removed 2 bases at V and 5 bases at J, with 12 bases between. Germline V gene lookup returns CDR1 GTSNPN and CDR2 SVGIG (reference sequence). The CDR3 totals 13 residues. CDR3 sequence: CAWSLWPGTEAFF. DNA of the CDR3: TGTGCCTGGAGTCTATGGCCGGGGACTGAAGCTTTCTTT.